This T cell receptor (beta chain) was identified during a study of identical twins. TCRdb ran MiXCR on the 5' RACE reads and lists one entry per CDR3 protein. The data contain about 460,000 distinct CDR3 sequences, 13% to 15% of them singletons. Study-level results: It was cross-sectional statistical analysis, not following the same donors, that the conclusions relied on.

Points on this clonotype: Its cognate antigen is unknown.

This CDR3 contains 17 residues. Germline V gene data show CDR1 as SQVTM and CDR2 as ANQGSEA. Trimming removed 4 bases from V and 4 bases from J; junction bases left unmatched: 16. These records were also assigned to another study, of yellow fever vaccine responses in identical twins.

Sequencing was carried out using CD4+ T cells sorted from blood. The J gene is TRBJ2-3, the V gene TRBV29-1, with TRBD2 matching over 8 bases. The TCR originated in a woman between 18 and 29 years old in good health. The chain's CDR3 is CSVVGGGLAGPSDTQYF. The CDR3 nucleotides read TGCAGCGTTGTTGGAGGGGGTTTAGCGGGGCCCTCAGATACGCAGTATTTT.